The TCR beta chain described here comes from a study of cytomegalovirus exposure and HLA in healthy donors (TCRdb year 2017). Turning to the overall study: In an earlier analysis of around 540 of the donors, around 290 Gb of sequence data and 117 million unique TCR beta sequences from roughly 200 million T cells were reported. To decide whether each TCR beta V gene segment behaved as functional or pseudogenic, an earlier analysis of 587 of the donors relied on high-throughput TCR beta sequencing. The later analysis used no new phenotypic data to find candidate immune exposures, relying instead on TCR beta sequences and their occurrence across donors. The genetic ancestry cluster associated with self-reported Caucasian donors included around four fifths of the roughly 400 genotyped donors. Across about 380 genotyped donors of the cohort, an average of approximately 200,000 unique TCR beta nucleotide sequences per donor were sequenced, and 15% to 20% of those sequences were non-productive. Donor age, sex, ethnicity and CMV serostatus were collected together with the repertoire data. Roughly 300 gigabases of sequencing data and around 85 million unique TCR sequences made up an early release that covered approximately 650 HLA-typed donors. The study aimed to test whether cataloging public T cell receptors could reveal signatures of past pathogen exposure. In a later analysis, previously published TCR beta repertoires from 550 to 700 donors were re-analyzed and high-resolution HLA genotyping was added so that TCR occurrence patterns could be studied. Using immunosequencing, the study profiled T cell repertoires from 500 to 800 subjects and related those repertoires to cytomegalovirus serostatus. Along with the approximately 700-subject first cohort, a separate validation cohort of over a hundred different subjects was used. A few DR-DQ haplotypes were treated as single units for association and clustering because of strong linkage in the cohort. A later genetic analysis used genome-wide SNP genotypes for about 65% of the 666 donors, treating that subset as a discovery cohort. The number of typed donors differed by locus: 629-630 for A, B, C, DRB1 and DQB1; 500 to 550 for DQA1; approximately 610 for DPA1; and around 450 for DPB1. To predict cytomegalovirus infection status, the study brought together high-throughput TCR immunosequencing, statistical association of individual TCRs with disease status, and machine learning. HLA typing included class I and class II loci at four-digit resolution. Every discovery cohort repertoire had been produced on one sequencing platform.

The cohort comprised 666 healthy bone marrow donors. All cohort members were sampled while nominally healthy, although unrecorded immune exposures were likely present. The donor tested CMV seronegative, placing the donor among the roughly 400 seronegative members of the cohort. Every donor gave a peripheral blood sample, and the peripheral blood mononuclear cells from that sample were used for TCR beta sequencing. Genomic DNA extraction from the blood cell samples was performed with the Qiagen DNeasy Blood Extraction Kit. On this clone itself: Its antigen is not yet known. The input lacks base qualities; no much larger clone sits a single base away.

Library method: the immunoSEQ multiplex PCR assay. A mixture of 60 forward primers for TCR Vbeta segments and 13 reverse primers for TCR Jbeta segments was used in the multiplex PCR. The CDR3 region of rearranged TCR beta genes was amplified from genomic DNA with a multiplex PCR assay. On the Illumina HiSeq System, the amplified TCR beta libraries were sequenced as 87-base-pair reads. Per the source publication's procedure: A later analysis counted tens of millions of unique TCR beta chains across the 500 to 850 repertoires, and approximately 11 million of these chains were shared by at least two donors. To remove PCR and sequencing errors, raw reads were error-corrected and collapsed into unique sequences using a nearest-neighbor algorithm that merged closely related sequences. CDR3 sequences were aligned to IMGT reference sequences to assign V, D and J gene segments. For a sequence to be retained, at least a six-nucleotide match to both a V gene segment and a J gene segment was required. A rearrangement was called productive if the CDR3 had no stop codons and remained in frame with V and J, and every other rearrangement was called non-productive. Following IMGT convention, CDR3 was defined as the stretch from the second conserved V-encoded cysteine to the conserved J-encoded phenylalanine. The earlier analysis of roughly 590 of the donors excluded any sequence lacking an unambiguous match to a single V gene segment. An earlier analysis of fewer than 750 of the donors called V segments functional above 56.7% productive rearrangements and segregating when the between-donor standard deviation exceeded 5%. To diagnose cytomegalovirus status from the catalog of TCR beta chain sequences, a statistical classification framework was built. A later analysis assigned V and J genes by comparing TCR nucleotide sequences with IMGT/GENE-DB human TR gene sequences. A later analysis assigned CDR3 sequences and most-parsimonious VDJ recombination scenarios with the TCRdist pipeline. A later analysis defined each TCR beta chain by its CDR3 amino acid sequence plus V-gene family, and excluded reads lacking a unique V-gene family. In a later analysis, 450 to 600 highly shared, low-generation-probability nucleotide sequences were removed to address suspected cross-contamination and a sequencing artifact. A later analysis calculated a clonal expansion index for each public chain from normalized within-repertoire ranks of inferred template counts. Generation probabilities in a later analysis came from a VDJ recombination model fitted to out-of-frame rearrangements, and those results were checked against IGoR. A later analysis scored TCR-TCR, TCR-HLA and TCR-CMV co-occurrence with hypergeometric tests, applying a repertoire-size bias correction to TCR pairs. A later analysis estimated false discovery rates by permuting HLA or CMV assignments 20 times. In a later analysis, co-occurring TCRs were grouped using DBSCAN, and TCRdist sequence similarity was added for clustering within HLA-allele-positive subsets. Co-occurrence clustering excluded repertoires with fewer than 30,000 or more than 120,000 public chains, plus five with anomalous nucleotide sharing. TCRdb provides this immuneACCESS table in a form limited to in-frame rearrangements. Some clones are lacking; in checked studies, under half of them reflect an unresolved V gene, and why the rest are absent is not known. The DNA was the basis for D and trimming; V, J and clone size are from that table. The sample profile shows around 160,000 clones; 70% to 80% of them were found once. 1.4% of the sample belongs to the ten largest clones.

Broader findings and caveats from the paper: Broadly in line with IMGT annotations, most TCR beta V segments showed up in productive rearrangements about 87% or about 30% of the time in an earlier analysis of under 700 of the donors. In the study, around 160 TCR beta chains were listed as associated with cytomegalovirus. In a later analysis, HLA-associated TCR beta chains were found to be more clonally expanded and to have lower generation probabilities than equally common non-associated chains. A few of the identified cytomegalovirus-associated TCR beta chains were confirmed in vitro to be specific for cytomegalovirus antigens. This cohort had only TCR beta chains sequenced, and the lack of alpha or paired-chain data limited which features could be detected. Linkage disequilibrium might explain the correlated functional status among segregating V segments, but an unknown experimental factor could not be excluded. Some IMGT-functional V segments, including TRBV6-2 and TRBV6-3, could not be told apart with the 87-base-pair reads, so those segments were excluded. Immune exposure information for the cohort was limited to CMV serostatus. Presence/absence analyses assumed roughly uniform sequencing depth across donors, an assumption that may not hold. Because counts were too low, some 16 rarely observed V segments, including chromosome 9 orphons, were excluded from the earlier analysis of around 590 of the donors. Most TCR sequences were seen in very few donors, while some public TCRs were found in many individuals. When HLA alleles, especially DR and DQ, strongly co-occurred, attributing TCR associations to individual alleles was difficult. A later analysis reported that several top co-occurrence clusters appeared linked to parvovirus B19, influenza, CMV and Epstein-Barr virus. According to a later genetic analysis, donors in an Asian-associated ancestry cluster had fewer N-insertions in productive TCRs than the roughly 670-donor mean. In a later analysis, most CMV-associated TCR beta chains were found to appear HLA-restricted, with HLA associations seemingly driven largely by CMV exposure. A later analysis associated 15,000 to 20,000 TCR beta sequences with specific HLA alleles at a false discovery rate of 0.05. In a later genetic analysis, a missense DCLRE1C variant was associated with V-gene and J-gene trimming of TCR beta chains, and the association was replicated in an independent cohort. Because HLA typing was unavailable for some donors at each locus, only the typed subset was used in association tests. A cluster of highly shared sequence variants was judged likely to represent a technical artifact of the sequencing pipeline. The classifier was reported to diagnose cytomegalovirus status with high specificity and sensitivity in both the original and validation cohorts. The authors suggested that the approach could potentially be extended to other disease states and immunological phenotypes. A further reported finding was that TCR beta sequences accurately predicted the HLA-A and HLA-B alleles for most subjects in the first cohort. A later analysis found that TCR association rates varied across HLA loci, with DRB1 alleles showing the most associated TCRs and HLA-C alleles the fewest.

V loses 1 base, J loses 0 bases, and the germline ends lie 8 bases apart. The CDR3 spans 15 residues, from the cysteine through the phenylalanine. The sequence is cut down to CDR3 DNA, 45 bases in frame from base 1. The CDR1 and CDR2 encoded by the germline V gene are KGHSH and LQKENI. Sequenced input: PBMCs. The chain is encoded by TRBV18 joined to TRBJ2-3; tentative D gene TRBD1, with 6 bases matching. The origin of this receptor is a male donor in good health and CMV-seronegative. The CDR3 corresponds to CASSPQTGSTDTQYF. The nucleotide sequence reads TGTGCCAGCTCACCACAGACAGGTAGCACAGATACGCAGTATTTT.